Each of the 7 T cell receptor beta chains below was sequenced from the same sample in a study of T cells in Graves' hyperthyroidism and ophthalmopathy. TCR beta CDR3 regions were amplified from RNA transcripts. Using the HTBI primer set, a first-round RT-PCR was run on the TCR CDR3. TCRdb passed the multiplex PCR reads through MiXCR, listing each CDR3 protein once. The sample has 600,000 to 700,000 distinct CDR3 sequences; under 15% are singletons. Sequenced sample: blood. These receptors were collected from a woman in her thirties or forties with Graves' ophthalmopathy.

In its sample, this clonotype was seen many times. The chain uses TRBV28 and TRBJ1-6; 10 bases map to TRBD1. The length of the CDR3 is 17 residues. Germline CDR1 reads MDHEN; CDR2 reads SYDVKM. V was clipped by 9 bases and J by 8 bases; unmatched bases: 16. CDR3 protein: CASYTTGGERLDSPLHF. CDR3 bases: TGTGCCAGTTACACGACAGGGGGCGAGAGACTTGATTCACCCCTCCACTTT.

This clonotype was counted at least ten times. The rearrangement joins TRBV6-1 to TRBJ1-2, with TRBD1 as a possible D gene (5 bases). The CDR3 is made up of 17 amino acids. V lost 3 bases to trimming and J lost 0 bases, with 17 bases between them. Per germline, CDR1 MNHNS and CDR2 SASEGT. The CDR3, as DNA: TGTGCCAGCAGTGAGGCCGAGGGGCCTTTACCTAACTATGGCTACACCTTC. It yields the protein CASSEAEGPLPNYGYTF.

The gene calls are TRBV25-1 and TRBJ1-1; no definite D call. Deletions cut 1 base from V and 3 bases from J, with 12 bases between. Germline V CDR1 and CDR2: MGHDK, SYGVNS. The CDR3 runs to 15 residues. This CDR3 is CASSELGGRDTEAFF. In nucleotides, the CDR3 is TGTGCCAGCAGTGAATTGGGAGGGCGAGACACTGAAGCTTTCTTT.

This clonotype was detected only a few times. The rearrangement links TRBV29-1 to TRBJ1-1; possible D gene TRBD1, 5 bases. Trimming left V 8 bases short and J 4 bases short, with 14 bases between. The CDR3 loop spans 12 amino acids. Germline lookup yields CDR1 SQVTM and CDR2 ANQGSEA. CDR3 nucleotide sequence: TGCAGCTCCCTCCCTGGGGGCACTGAAGCTTTCTTT. Translating it yields CSSLPGGTEAFF.

The rearrangement uses TRBV27 and TRBJ1-5, with D unresolved. The CDR3 contains 13 residues. V lost 4 bases and J 4 bases, leaving 8 bases between the germline ends. Germline loops: CDR1 MNHEY, CDR2 SMNVEV (reference sequence). The CDR3 bases are TGTGCCAGCAGTTGGGAGGGTAATCAGCCCCAGCATTTT. Translated, it gives CASSWEGNQPQHF.

This clonotype was observed many times. The gene calls are TRBV12-3 or TRBV12-4 and TRBJ2-7, with 15 bases that match TRBD2. There are 15 residues in the CDR3. Trimming took 5 bases from V and 7 from J; bases not matched to a gene: 6. The CDR3 DNA reads as TGTGCCAGCAGTGGACTAGCGGGAGGGTTGCGGGAGCAGTACTTC. It specifies CASSGLAGGLREQYF.

This clonotype appeared many times. The chain joins TRBV2 to TRBJ1-1, with TRBD1 matching 9 bases. The CDR3 loop spans 19 amino acids. Trimming removed 2 bases from V and 1 base from J; junction bases left unmatched: 14. CDR1 and CDR2 (germline): SNHLY, FYNNEI. Here the CDR3 reads CASSEWRRTGARRNTEAFF. Written as DNA, the CDR3 is TGTGCCAGCAGTGAATGGAGGAGGACAGGGGCTCGTAGGAACACTGAAGCTTTCTTT.